This entry concerns a single TCR beta chain. Its antigen remains undetermined. Per-base quality was not reported, and no clone a single base away is much larger than it. The library was generated by the immunoSEQ multiplex PCR assay. Imported from immuneACCESS, the table was reduced by TCRdb to in-frame sequences with V and J called. These copies leave out some clones; in studies compared against another copy, an unresolved V gene accounts for under half, and the cause of the remainder is not known. The sample records roughly 92,000 clones, approximately 90% of which are singletons. Roughly 1.3% of the sample is in the top ten clones. This sample stems from a study of control samples from healthy donors and cancer patients (dated by TCRdb to 2020 to 2021). The CDR3 contains 12 residues, cysteine and phenylalanine counted. Kept here is only the CDR3 DNA, which spans 36 bases and is read in frame from base 1. Per the germline V gene, MNHEY is the CDR1 and SVGAGI is the CDR2. V loses 4 bases, J loses 6 bases, and the germline ends lie 9 bases apart.

The chain is assembled from TRBV6-5 and TRBJ1-1; the D gene lacks a confident call. The sequenced sample consisted of blood. This sequence originates from a woman between 50 and 59 years old in good health. The CDR3: CASSSPPAEAFF. In nucleotide form, the sequence is TGTGCCAGCAGTTCCCCCCCGGCTGAAGCTTTCTTT.